This is a list of T cell receptor beta chains from one sample in a study of T-cell reconstitution after alpha-beta-depleted transplantation in children. TCRdb re-derived calls from the PCR reads in MiXCR, one entry per CDR3 protein. Among about 370,000 distinct CDR3 sequences listed, about a fifth were seen once. Source: PBMCs from the stem cell graft donor, taken from the stem cell graft. These receptors all stem from a human donor who donated a stem cell graft to a child with acute myeloid leukemia. The CDR3 runs from the conserved cysteine through the conserved F or W. D genes are given only for firm matches. Clone size is stated in some rows and not others, as once, few, many or a class when expanded.

j_call clone_size d_call v_call cdr3_length cdr3_aa cdr3_nt
TRBJ1-2 - - TRBV20-1 12 CSASSGANGYTF TGCAGTGCTAGTAGCGGGGCCAATGGCTACACCTTC
TRBJ1-3 - TRBD1 TRBV28 17 CASSLLTGTGTGNTIYF TGTGCCAGCAGTTTACTTACCGGGACAGGCACTGGAAACACCATATATTTT
TRBJ2-7 many TRBD1 TRBV5-6 14 CASSFGTGTYEQYF TGTGCCAGCAGCTTCGGGACAGGGACCTACGAGCAGTACTTC
TRBJ2-5 few TRBD2 TRBV28 17 CASSSSWTSGNQETQYF TGTGCCAGCAGTTCCTCTTGGACTAGCGGGAATCAAGAGACCCAGTACTTC
TRBJ2-1 - - TRBV5-1 15 CASSARDSPYNEQFF TGCGCCAGCAGCGCCCGGGACTCCCCATACAATGAGCAGTTCTTC
TRBJ2-3 - TRBD1 TRBV24-1 14 CATSRQGLTDTQYF TGTGCCACCAGTAGACAGGGGCTTACAGATACGCAGTATTTT
TRBJ2-3 many - TRBV10-3 14 CAISATGTGDTQYF TGTGCCATCAGCGCAACAGGGACGGGAGATACGCAGTATTTT
TRBJ2-4 few - TRBV12-3/TRBV12-4 15 CASSLRREAKNIQYF TGTGCCAGCAGTTTACGTAGGGAGGCCAAAAACATTCAGTACTTC
TRBJ2-1 - TRBD2 TRBV5-1 14 CASSIAGGPDEQFF TGCGCCAGCAGCATAGCGGGAGGGCCCGATGAGCAGTTCTTC
TRBJ2-5 - - TRBV7-9 17 CASSLESMMGGRETQYF TGTGCCAGCAGCTTAGAGTCAATGATGGGGGGCCGGGAGACCCAGTACTTC
TRBJ2-7 few - TRBV5-6 12 CASSARSYEQYF TGTGCCAGCAGCGCGCGTTCCTACGAGCAGTACTTC
TRBJ2-7 few - TRBV4-3 15 CASSQVSGVAYEQYF TGCGCCAGCAGCCAAGTCTCTGGGGTGGCCTACGAGCAGTACTTC
TRBJ1-2 - - TRBV5-6 14 CASSPETVPKGYTF TGTGCCAGCAGCCCCGAGACAGTCCCAAAGGGCTACACCTTC
TRBJ2-1 many - TRBV28 13 CASSLVDYNEQFF TGTGCCAGCAGTTTAGTGGATTACAATGAGCAGTTCTTC
TRBJ1-2 - - TRBV12-3/TRBV12-4 12 CASSDVTYGYTF TGTGCCAGCAGCGATGTAACCTATGGCTACACCTTC
TRBJ2-1 - TRBD2 TRBV2 15 CASSDGETSHNEQFF TGTGCCAGCAGTGATGGTGAGACTAGCCACAATGAGCAGTTCTTC
TRBJ2-5 - - TRBV7-9 17 CASSLGPRDPRRETQYF TGTGCCAGCAGCTTAGGGCCGCGGGACCCGAGGAGGGAGACCCAGTACTTC
TRBJ2-3 - - TRBV15 16 CATSRDWGASTDTQYF TGTGCCACCAGCAGAGATTGGGGCGCCAGCACAGATACGCAGTATTTT
TRBJ2-1 - TRBD2 TRBV28 16 CASSFNAGVAYNEQFF TGTGCCAGCAGTTTCAATGCGGGAGTGGCCTACAATGAGCAGTTCTTC
TRBJ1-1 many TRBD1 TRBV12-3/TRBV12-4 17 CASSPTGSVTPNTEAFF TGTGCCAGCAGCCCGACAGGGAGCGTTACCCCGAACACTGAAGCTTTCTTT
TRBJ2-7 few TRBD1 TRBV6-5 14 CASSYRDRGNEQYF TGTGCCAGCAGTTACCGGGACAGGGGCAACGAGCAGTACTTC
TRBJ2-3 - TRBD2 TRBV2 15 CASSWTSGTADTQYF TGTGCCAGCAGTTGGACTAGCGGGACCGCAGATACGCAGTATTTT